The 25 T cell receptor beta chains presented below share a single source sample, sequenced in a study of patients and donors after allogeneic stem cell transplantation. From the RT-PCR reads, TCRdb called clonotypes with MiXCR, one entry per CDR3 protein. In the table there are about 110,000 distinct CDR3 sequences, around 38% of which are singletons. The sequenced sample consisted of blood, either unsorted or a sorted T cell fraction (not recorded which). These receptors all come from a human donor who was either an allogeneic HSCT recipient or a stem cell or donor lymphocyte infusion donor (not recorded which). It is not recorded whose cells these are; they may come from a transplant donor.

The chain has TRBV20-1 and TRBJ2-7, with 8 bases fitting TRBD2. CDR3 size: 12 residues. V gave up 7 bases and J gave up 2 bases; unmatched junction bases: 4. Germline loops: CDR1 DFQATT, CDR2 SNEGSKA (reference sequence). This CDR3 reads CSGSGLAYEQYF. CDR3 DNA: TGCAGTGGATCGGGACTAGCCTACGAGCAGTACTTC.

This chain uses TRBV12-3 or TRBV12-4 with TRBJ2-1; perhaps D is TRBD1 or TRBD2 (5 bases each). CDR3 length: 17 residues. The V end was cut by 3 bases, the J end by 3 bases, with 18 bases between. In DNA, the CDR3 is TGTGCCAGCAGTTTGGTGGGGCTAGCAAAAATCTACAATGAGCAGTTCTTC. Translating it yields CASSLVGLAKIYNEQFF.

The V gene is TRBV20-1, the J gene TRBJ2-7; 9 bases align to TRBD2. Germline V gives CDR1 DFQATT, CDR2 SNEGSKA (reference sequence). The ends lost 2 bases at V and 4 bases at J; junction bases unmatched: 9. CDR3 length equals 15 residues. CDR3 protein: CSARNPSGMVYEQYF. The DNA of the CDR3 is TGCAGTGCTAGAAATCCTAGCGGGATGGTGTACGAGCAGTACTTC.

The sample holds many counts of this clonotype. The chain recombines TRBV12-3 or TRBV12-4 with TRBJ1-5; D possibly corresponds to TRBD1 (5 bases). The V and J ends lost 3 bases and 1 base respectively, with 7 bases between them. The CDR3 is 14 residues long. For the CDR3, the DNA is TGTGCCAGCAGTTTTTCAGGGAGCAATCAGCCCCAGCATTTT. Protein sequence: CASSFSGSNQPQHF.

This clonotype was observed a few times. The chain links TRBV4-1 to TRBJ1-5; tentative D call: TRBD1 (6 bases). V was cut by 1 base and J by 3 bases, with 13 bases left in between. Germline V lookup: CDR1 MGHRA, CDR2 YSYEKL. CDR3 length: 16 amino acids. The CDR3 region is CASSQGRGRLNQPQHF. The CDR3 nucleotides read TGCGCCAGCAGCCAAGGCAGGGGCCGTCTCAATCAGCCCCAGCATTTT.

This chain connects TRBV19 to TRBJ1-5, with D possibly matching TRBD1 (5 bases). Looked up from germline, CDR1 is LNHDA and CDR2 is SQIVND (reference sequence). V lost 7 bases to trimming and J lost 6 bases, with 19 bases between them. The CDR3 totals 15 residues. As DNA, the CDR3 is TGTGCCAGTAACCCGGGTCATGGGGCCGTTCAGCCCCAGCATTTT. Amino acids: CASNPGHGAVQPQHF. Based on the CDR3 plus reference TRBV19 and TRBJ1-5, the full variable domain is DGGITQSPKYLFRKEGQNVTLSCEQNLNHDAMYWYRQDPGQGLRLIYYSQIVNDFQKGDIAEGYSVSREKKESFPLTVTSAQKNPTAFYLCASNPGHGAVQPQHFGDGTRLSIL.

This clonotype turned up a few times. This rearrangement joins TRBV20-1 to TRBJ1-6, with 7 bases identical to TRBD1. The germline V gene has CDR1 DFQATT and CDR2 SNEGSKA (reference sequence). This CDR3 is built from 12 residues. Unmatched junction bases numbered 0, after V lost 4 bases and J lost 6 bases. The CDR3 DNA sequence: TGCAGTGCTAACAGGGGTAATTCACCCCTCCACTTT. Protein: CSANRGNSPLHF.

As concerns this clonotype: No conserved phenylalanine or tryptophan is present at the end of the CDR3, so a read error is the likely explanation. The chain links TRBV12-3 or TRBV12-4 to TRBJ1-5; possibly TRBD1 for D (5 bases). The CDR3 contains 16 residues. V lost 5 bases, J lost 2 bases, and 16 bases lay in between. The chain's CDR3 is CASSPLGGRGNQPQHL. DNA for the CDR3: TGTGCCAGCAGTCCGTTGGGGGGTCGAGGCAATCAGCCCCAGCATTTG.

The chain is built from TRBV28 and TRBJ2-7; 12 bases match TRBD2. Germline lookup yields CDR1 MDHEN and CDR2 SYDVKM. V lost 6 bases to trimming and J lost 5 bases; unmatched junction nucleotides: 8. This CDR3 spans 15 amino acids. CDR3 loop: CASRPGLAGRHEQYF. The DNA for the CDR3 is TGTGCCAGCAGACCCGGACTAGCGGGACGGCACGAGCAGTACTTC.

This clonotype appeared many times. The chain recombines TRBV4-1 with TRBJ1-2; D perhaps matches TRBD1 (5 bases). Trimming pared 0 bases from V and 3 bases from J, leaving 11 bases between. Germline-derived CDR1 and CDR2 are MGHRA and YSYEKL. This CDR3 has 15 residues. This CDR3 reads CASSQDMTGDYGYTF. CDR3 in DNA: TGCGCCAGCAGCCAAGATATGACGGGGGACTATGGCTACACCTTC.

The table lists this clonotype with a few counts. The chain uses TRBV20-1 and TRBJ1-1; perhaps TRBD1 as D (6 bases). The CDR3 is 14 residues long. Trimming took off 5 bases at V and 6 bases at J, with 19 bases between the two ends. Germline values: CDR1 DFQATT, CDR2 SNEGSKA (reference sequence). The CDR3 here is CSARLPYRVAEAFF. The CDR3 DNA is TGCAGTGCTCGCTTGCCTTACAGGGTTGCTGAAGCTTTCTTT.

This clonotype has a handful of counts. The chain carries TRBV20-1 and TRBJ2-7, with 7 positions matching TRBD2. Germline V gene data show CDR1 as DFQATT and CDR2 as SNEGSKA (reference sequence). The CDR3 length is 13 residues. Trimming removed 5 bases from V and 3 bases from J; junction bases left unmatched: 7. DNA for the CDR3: TGCAGTGCTTCACGGGACTACGTCTACGAGCAGTACTTC. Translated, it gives CSASRDYVYEQYF.

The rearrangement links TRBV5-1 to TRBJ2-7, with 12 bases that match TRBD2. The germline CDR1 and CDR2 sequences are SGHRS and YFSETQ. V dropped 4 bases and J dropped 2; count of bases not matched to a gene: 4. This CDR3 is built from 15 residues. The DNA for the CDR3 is TGCGCCAGCAGCAACGGACTAGCGGGGACCTACGAGCAGTACTTC. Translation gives CASSNGLAGTYEQYF.

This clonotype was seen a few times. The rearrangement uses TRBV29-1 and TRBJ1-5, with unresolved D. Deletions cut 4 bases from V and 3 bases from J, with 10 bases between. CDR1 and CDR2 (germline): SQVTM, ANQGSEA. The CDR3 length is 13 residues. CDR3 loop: CSVGSGVNQPQHF. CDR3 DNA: TGCAGCGTTGGATCTGGGGTCAATCAGCCCCAGCATTTT.

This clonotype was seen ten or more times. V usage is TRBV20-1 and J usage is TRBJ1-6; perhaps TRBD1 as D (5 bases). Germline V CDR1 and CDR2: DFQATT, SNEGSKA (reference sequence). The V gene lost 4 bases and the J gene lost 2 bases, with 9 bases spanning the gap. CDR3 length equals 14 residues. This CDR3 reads CSANRFTYNSPLHF. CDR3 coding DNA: TGCAGTGCTAACAGGTTCACCTATAATTCACCCCTCCACTTT.

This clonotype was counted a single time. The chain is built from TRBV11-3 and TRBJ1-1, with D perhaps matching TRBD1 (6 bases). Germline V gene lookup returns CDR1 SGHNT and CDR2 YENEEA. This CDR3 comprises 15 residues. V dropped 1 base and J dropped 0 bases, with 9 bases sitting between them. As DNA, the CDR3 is TGTGCCAGCAGCTTAGTAGGGGGGTTGAACACTGAAGCTTTCTTT. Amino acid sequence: CASSLVGGLNTEAFF.

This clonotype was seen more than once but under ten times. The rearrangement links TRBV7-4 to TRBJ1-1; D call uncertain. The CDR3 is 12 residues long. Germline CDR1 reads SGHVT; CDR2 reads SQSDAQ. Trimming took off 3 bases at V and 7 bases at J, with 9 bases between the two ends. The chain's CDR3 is CASSFRVGEAFF. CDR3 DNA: TGTGCCAGCAGCTTTAGGGTCGGTGAAGCTTTCTTT.

The CDR3 sequence is CASKDTLGTTYEQYF. CDR3 bases: TGTGCCAGCAAGGACACCCTCGGGACTACCTACGAGCAGTACTTC. The rearrangement uses TRBV6-2 or TRBV6-3 and TRBJ2-7; 7 bases align to TRBD2. After removal of 7 bases from V and 2 bases from J, the junction contained 11 bases not matched to a gene. Germline CDR1 and CDR2: MNHEY and SVGEGT. This CDR3 spans 15 amino acids.

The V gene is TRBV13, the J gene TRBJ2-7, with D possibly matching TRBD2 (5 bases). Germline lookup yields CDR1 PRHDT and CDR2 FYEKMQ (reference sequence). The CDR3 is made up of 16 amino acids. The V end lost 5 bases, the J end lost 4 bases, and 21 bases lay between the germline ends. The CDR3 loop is CASSPLVRRVPYEQYF. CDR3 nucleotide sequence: TGTGCCAGCAGCCCTCTCGTGAGGCGGGTGCCATACGAGCAGTACTTC.

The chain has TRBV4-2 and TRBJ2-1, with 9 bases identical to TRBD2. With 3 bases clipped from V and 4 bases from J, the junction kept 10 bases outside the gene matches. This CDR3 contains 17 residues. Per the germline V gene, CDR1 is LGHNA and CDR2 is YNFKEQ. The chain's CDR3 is CASSQNLAGDNYNEQFF. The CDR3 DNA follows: TGTGCCAGCAGCCAGAATTTAGCGGGAGACAATTACAATGAGCAGTTCTTC.

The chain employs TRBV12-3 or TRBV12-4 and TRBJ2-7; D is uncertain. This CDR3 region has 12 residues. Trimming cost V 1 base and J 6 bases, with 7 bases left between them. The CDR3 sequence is CASSLGQPEQYF. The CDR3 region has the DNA TGTGCCAGCAGTTTAGGGCAGCCCGAGCAGTACTTC.

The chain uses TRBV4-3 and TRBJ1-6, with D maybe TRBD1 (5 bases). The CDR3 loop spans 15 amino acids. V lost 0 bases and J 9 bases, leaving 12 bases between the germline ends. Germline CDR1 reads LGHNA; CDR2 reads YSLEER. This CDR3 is CASSQDVGGSSPLHF. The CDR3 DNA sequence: TGCGCCAGCAGCCAAGATGTGGGGGGAAGTTCACCCCTCCACTTT.

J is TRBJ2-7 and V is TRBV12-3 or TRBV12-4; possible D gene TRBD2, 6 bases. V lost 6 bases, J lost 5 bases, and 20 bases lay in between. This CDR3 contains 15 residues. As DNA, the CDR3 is TGTGCCAGCAGGCGGGACGGCTTGAAAATAGACGAGCAGTACTTC. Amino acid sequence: CASRRDGLKIDEQYF.

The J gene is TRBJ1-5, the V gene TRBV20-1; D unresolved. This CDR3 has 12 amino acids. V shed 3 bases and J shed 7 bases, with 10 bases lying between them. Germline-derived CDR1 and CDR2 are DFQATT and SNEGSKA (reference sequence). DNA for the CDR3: TGCAGTGCTAGTAGCGGGTCGCAGCCCCAGCATTTT. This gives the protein CSASSGSQPQHF.

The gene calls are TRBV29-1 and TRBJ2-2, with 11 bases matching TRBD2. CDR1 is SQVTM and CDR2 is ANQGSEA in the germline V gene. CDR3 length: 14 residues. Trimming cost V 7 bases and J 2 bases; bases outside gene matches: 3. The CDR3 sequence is CSAGTSGNTGELFF. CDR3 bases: TGCAGCGCTGGGACTAGCGGAAACACCGGGGAGCTGTTTTTT.